Presented here are 8 T cell receptor beta chains from one specimen sequenced in a study of identical twins. From the 5' RACE reads, TCRdb called clonotypes with MiXCR, one entry per CDR3 protein. There are fewer than 800,000 distinct CDR3 sequences in the sample; less than 9% occur only once, and about 1.5% lies in the top ten. The sample was also reused in another study, on yellow fever vaccine responses in identical twins.

The sequencing sample was made of PBMCs. These receptors originate from a woman aged 18-29 years in good health.

The chain combines TRBV3-1 with TRBJ1-2, with 8 bases matching TRBD1. The V gene's germline CDR1 is LGHDT and CDR2 YNNKEL (reference sequence). The trim removed 1 base at V and 4 bases at J, leaving 8 bases unmatched. There are 16 residues in the CDR3. CDR3 DNA sequence: TGTGCCAGCAGCCAAGTGATGACAGGGGAGAGCTATGGCTACACCTTC. Amino acid sequence: CASSQVMTGESYGYTF.

This clonotype was detected only a few times. This chain connects TRBV7-9 to TRBJ1-1; no definite D call. Germline loops: CDR1 SEHNR, CDR2 FQNEAQ (reference sequence). The V end lost 4 bases, the J end lost 2 bases, and 14 bases lay between the germline ends. The CDR3 has 15 residues. The CDR3 region has the DNA TGTGCCAGCAGCTCCAATAGAGACACCAACACTGAAGCTTTCTTT. Protein: CASSSNRDTNTEAFF.

This clonotype was counted many times. This rearrangement joins TRBV12-3 or TRBV12-4 to TRBJ2-5, with TRBD1 identical over 12 bases. The trim removed 6 bases at V and 5 bases at J, leaving 7 bases unmatched. This CDR3 comprises 15 residues. CDR3 in amino acids: CASSTGTGGGETQYF. CDR3 bases: TGTGCCAGCAGCACCGGGACAGGGGGCGGGGAGACCCAGTACTTC.

The CDR3 loop is CASRGSTETQYF. In DNA, the CDR3 is TGTGCCAGCAGGGGATCTACCGAGACCCAGTACTTC. This chain links TRBV12-3 or TRBV12-4 with TRBJ2-5, with D uncertain. Trimming took 6 bases from V and 5 from J, leaving 10 bases between them. The CDR3 has 12 residues.

This clonotype was seen a few times. The chain employs TRBV12-3 or TRBV12-4 and TRBJ2-1; D gene ambiguous. This CDR3 spans 14 amino acids. Trimming cost V 5 bases and J 3 bases, with 11 bases left between them. This CDR3 reads CASSLYYYYNEQFF. CDR3 in DNA: TGTGCCAGCAGTCTCTACTACTACTACAATGAGCAGTTCTTC.

This clonotype was seen repeatedly, ten times or more. The J gene is TRBJ2-1, the V gene TRBV20-1, with D perhaps assigned TRBD1 or TRBD2 (5 bases each). The V gene's germline CDR1 is DFQATT and CDR2 SNEGSKA (reference sequence). Trimming removed 6 bases from V and 6 bases from J, with 12 bases in between. CDR3 length equals 12 residues. This CDR3 reads CSADGTPNEQFF. As DNA, the CDR3 is TGCAGTGCCGACGGGACCCCCAATGAGCAGTTCTTC.

The rearrangement links TRBV5-1 to TRBJ2-7; no clear D gene. The germline V and J ends were trimmed by 3 bases and 7 bases, with 14 bases remaining between them. The CDR3 loop spans 13 amino acids. The germline V gene has CDR1 SGHRS and CDR2 YFSETQ. CDR3: CASSSNLGREQYV. The CDR3, as DNA: TGCGCCAGCAGCTCCAACCTAGGACGGGAGCAGTACGTC.

The DNA for the CDR3 is TGTGCCAGCAGCTTATCCGGGGGCAGGGAGCTGTTTTTT. Its translation: CASSLSGGRELFF. The V gene is TRBV7-9, the J gene TRBJ2-2; the D call may be TRBD1 or TRBD2 (6 bases each). The CDR3 length is 13 residues. CDR1 SEHNR and CDR2 FQNEAQ come from the germline V gene (reference sequence). V was trimmed by 2 bases and J by 9 bases, leaving 10 bases between them. The entire variable domain, with the rest obtained from reference TRBV7-9 and TRBJ2-2, is as follows: DTGVSQNPRHKITKRGQNVTFRCDPISEHNRLYWYRQTLGQGPEFLTYFQNEAQLEKSRLLSDRFSAERPKGSFSTLEIQRTEQGDSAMYLCASSLSGGRELFFGEGSRLTVL.